A selection of T cell receptor beta chains follows, all from one sample in a study of blood T cell repertoires in COVID-19. Measured with immunoSEQ multiplex PCR; TCRdb has only the in-frame clones, and not every one. The table lists over 110,000 clones, approximately 90% of them singletons, with 25% to 30% in the top ten. Sequencing was performed on peripheral blood. The source is a human donor in a cohort sampled during active COVID-19. Both conserved end residues are part of each CDR3.

v_gene	len	CDR3aa
TRBV30	11	CAWSVLNTIYF
TRBV19	16	CASSAKDRGSSYEQYF
TRBV7-8	14	CASSFLSTGYEQYF
TRBV10-3	15	CAISERAGLQETQYF
TRBV7-9	14	CASSHGQNTGELFF
TRBV28	16	CASSLVDISGVYTQYF
TRBV10-3	14	CAISAYSGANVLTF
TRBV9	18	CASSSSLAGGRSYNEQFF
TRBV6-5	16	CASSYSGSGTREKLFF
TRBV2	12	CASVGVGYGYTF
TRBV7-2	17	CASRLGTGGGGGVEQYF
TRBV7-9	14	CASTILGGNTEAFF
TRBV7-8	16	CASSLDMTGGRETQYF
TRBV15	13	CATSMFGAQPQHF
TRBV6-6	15	CASRNVAGNGFGYTF
TRBV9	15	CASSVVPTKGNEQFF
TRBV4-2	16	CASSQPLGRESRGYTF
TRBV4-3	20	CASSRSSLGTGKGSRNTIYF